A single sample gave rise to the 22 T cell receptor beta chains below, sequenced in a study of blood T cell repertoires in COVID-19. The protocol was immunoSEQ multiplex PCR, while the TCRdb copy is restricted to in-frame clones and leaves out a portion. The sample records some 85,000 clones, just under 80% being singletons. Sequencing was performed on peripheral blood. These receptor sequences come from a man in his 70s with COVID-19, enrolled during active disease.

J is TRBJ1-6 and V is TRBV7-9, with 9 positions matching TRBD1. With 5 bases clipped from V and 14 bases from J, the junction kept 16 bases outside the gene matches. There are 16 residues in the CDR3. Germline assignment: CDR1 SEHNR and CDR2 FQNEAQ (reference sequence). The CDR3 spells CASSLHAGTGSWSLHF. The CDR3 DNA reads as TGTGCCAGCAGCCTGCATGCCGGGACAGGGTCATGGTCCCTCCACTTT.

The chain joins TRBV2 to TRBJ2-3, with TRBD1 identical over 7 bases. Looked up from germline, CDR1 is SNHLY and CDR2 is FYNNEI. The CDR3 sequence is 15 residues long. With 6 bases clipped from V and 3 bases from J, the junction kept 9 bases outside the gene matches. CDR3 coding DNA: TGTGCCAGCAGCCTAGACAGGGAAGGGACAGATACGCAGTATTTT. It encodes CASSLDREGTDTQYF.

The rearrangement uses TRBV24-1 and TRBJ2-3; D not resolved. The V gene's germline CDR1 is KGHDR and CDR2 SFDVKD. Trimming removed 4 bases from V and 3 bases from J, with 19 bases in between. This CDR3 has 17 amino acids. CDR3 loop: CATSETNPNDLTDTQYF. CDR3 sequence (DNA): TGTGCCACCAGTGAAACTAACCCTAACGACCTAACAGATACGCAGTATTTT.

The chain has TRBV13 and TRBJ2-5, with TRBD1 matching over 8 bases. There are 15 residues in the CDR3. Germline V gene data show CDR1 as PRHDT and CDR2 as FYEKMQ (reference sequence). With 3 bases clipped from V and 2 bases from J, the junction kept 5 bases outside the gene matches. This CDR3 is CASSFGQGLQETQYF. CDR3 in DNA: TGTGCCAGCAGCTTCGGACAGGGCCTACAAGAGACCCAGTACTTC.

The J gene is TRBJ2-7, the V gene TRBV29-1, with 7 bases aligning to TRBD1. The V segment lost 7 bases and the J segment 1 base; nucleotides outside the gene matches: 13. The germline gives CDR1 SQVTM, CDR2 ANQGSEA. The CDR3 runs to 15 residues. The CDR3 here is CSGADRASGSYEQYF. Here the CDR3 DNA reads TGCAGCGGCGCTGACAGGGCGTCAGGGTCCTACGAGCAGTACTTC.

This clone was observed a few times. This rearrangement joins TRBV10-2 to TRBJ2-5, with TRBD2 as a possible D gene (6 bases). CDR3 length: 14 residues. With 6 bases removed from V and 5 bases from J, the gap between germline ends came to 16 bases. Germline V gene data show CDR1 as WSHSY and CDR2 as SAAADI. CDR3 nucleotides: TGCGCCAGCAGACCCGGGGGTAGGAGGGAGACCCAGTACTTC. Its translation: CASRPGGRRETQYF.

The gene calls are TRBV18 and TRBJ2-2, with D maybe TRBD2 (6 bases). CDR1 and CDR2 (germline): KGHSH, LQKENI. V lost 2 bases, J lost 2 bases, and 6 bases lay in between. CDR3 length equals 14 residues. CDR3 loop: CASSPAGNTGELFF. The CDR3 region has the DNA TGTGCCAGCTCACCAGCGGGAAACACCGGGGAGCTGTTTTTT.

The rearrangement links TRBV28 to TRBJ2-2; D is perhaps TRBD1 (6 bases). Germline loops: CDR1 MDHEN, CDR2 SYDVKM. The CDR3 has 16 amino acids. Trimming removed 2 bases from V and 0 bases from J, with 10 bases in between. CDR3 coding DNA: TGTGCCAGCAGTTTAAGGGGGATTCCGAACACCGGGGAGCTGTTTTTT. The encoded protein is CASSLRGIPNTGELFF. The full variable domain, its missing parts supplied by reference TRBV28 and TRBJ2-2, is DVKVTQSSRYLVKRTGEKVFLECVQDMDHENMFWYRQDPGLGLRLIYFSYDVKMKEKGDIPEGYSVSREKKERFSLILESASTNQTSMYLCASSLRGIPNTGELFFGEGSRLTVL.

This sequence joins TRBV6-5 and TRBJ1-2; D may be TRBD1 (5 bases). The germline gives CDR1 MNHEY, CDR2 SVGAGI. This CDR3 spans 15 amino acids. Trimming cost V 5 bases and J 5 bases, with 18 bases left between them. The CDR3 DNA reads as TGTGCCAGCAGTCCCGACTCGGGGGGAGCATATGGCTACACCTTC. This gives the protein CASSPDSGGAYGYTF.

The chain has TRBV7-9 and TRBJ2-7; D gene uncertain. The CDR3 loop spans 13 amino acids. V lost 5 bases and J 6 bases, leaving 14 bases between the germline ends. Germline values: CDR1 SEHNR, CDR2 FQNEAQ (reference sequence). CDR3 nucleotides: TGTGCCAGCAGCCCCCCCGGGTTAATCGAGCAGTACTTC. Protein sequence: CASSPPGLIEQYF.

The chain links TRBV3-1 (or the pseudogene TRBV3-2) to TRBJ1-6; tentative D call: TRBD1 (6 bases). Germline CDR1 LGHDT, CDR2 YNNKEL (reference sequence). Trimming took off 3 bases at V and 6 bases at J, with 12 bases between the two ends. The length of the CDR3 is 15 residues. The CDR3 DNA is TGTGCCAGCAGCCAGAGGGGGGGACTTAATTCACCCCTCCACTTT. This gives the protein CASSQRGGLNSPLHF.

In its sample, this clone was seen once. The chain links TRBV5-1 to TRBJ2-1; TRBD1 aligns across 10 bases. CDR3 length: 17 amino acids. V lost 4 bases, J lost 9 bases, and 16 bases stayed unmatched. Germline V gene lookup returns CDR1 SGHRS and CDR2 YFSETQ. The CDR3 sequence is CASSSTPGQGHGGEQFF. The CDR3 bases are TGCGCCAGCAGCAGCACCCCGGGACAGGGGCACGGGGGTGAGCAGTTCTTC.

V and J are TRBV3-1 (or the pseudogene TRBV3-2) and TRBJ1-2, with 10 bases lining up with TRBD1. The CDR3 sequence is 17 residues long. V gave up 0 bases and J gave up 8 bases; unmatched junction bases: 12. Germline V gives CDR1 LGHDT, CDR2 YNNKEL (reference sequence). This CDR3 reads CASSQEGDPGQGNGYTF. For the CDR3, the DNA is TGTGCCAGCAGCCAAGAAGGAGACCCGGGACAGGGGAACGGCTACACCTTC.

Only a few counts were recorded for this clone. V usage is TRBV9 and J usage is TRBJ2-7; D may be TRBD1 (6 bases). The CDR3 spans 14 residues. V was trimmed by 2 bases and J by 1 base, leaving 10 bases between them. In germline, CDR1 is SGDLS, CDR2 YYNGEE. The DNA of the CDR3 is TGTGCCAGCAGCGTCGGGACAAATTCCTACGAGCAGTACTTC. Translated, it gives CASSVGTNSYEQYF.

As concerns this clone: This CDR3 is also generated by other DNA sequences in the sample. The chain combines TRBV19 with TRBJ1-3; TRBD1 matches at 8 bases. In germline, CDR1 is LNHDA, CDR2 SQIVND (reference sequence). CDR3 length equals 16 residues. The trim removed 3 bases at V and 0 bases at J, leaving 4 bases unmatched. The CDR3 DNA reads TGTGCCAGTAGTATTGTGCAGGGGGCCTCTGGAAACACCATATATTTT. Translation gives CASSIVQGASGNTIYF.

DNA for the CDR3: TGTGCCAGCAGTTACTCTGGGACTAGCGGGGGGCCCCGGGAGCAGTTCTTC. This encodes CASSYSGTSGGPREQFF. The chain links TRBV6-2 or TRBV6-3 to TRBJ2-1; 15 positions match TRBD2. V was pared by 0 bases and J by 10 bases, with 7 bases of the junction left unmatched. The length of the CDR3 is 17 residues. Germline CDR1 MNHEY, CDR2 SVGEGT.

V is TRBV14 and J is TRBJ1-1, with unresolved D. V lost 1 base, J lost 1 base, and 4 bases lay in between. CDR3 length equals 13 residues. The germline gives CDR1 SGHDN, CDR2 FVKESK. Written as DNA, the CDR3 is TGTGCCAGCAGCCAAGGACAGAACACTGAAGCTTTCTTT. Amino acids: CASSQGQNTEAFF.

J is TRBJ2-5 and V is TRBV6-5, with 7 bases identical to TRBD1. Germline assignment: CDR1 MNHEY and CDR2 SVGAGI. The CDR3 is 15 residues long. Trimming at V came to 8 bases and at J to 1 base, leaving 10 bases not matched to a gene. The CDR3 region is CASVSPGQLQETQYF. The CDR3 nucleotides read TGTGCCAGCGTATCGCCGGGACAGCTCCAAGAGACCCAGTACTTC.

CDR3 nucleotides: TGCGCCAGCAGCTTGGTACATAGGACTAGCGGAGGAGGGACGCAGTATTTT. Translating it yields CASSLVHRTSGGGTQYF. This chain uses TRBV5-1 with TRBJ2-3, with TRBD2 matching over 10 bases. V shed 0 bases and J 9 bases; nucleotides not matched to a gene: 13. Germline CDR1 and CDR2: SGHRS and YFSETQ. The length of the CDR3 is 17 residues.

The chain recombines TRBV5-1 with TRBJ1-3; D uncertain. V was shortened by 4 bases and J by 4 bases, with 12 bases between the two germline ends. The germline CDR1 and CDR2 sequences are SGHRS and YFSETQ. The length of the CDR3 is 14 residues. The chain's CDR3 is CASSRWAGGNTIYF. CDR3 nucleotide sequence: TGCGCCAGCAGCAGGTGGGCAGGCGGAAACACCATATATTTT.

The gene calls are TRBV19 and TRBJ2-7, with D perhaps matching TRBD2 (7 bases). The V and J ends lost 7 bases and 0 bases respectively, with 19 bases between them. The CDR3 extends over 16 amino acids. Germline V gene lookup returns CDR1 LNHDA and CDR2 SQIVND (reference sequence). Here the CDR3 DNA reads TGTGCCAGTACTCCACCGGGGGGCTTTATCTCCTACGAGCAGTACTTC. Protein sequence: CASTPPGGFISYEQYF.

This chain links TRBV6-1 with TRBJ1-2; D not resolved. This CDR3 region has 13 residues. Trimming cost V 1 base and J 5 bases, with 8 bases left between them. From germline, CDR1 is MNHNS and CDR2 SASEGT. The CDR3 nucleotides are TGTGCCAGCAGTGAAGAGACGGGTTATGGCTACACCTTC. Encoded protein: CASSEETGYGYTF.